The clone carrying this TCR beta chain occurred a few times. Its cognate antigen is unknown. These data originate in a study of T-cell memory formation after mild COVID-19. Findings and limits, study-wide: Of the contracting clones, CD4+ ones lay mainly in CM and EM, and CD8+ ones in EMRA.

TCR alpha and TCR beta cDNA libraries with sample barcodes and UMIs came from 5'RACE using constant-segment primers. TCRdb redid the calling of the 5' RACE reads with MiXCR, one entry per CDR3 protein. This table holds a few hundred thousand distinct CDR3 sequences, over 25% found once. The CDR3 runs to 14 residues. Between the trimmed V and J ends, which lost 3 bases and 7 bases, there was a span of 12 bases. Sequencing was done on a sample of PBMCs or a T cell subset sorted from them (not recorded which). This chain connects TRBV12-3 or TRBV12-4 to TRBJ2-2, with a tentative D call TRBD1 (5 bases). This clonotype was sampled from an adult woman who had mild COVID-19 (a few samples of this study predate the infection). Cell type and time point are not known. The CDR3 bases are TGTGCCAGCAGTTTTACCCAAGGGGTCGGGGAGCTGTTTTTT. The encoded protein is CASSFTQGVGELFF.